This T cell receptor beta chain was observed in a study of cytomegalovirus exposure and HLA in healthy donors. Study results and limitations: It was found in a later analysis that first-cohort TCR clusters tended to co-occur in the roughly 120 validation repertoires.

The data were produced by immunoSEQ multiplex PCR, yet TCRdb's version contains in-frame clones alone and is incomplete. The data contain roughly 220,000 clones, 75% to 95% of them seen just once; the ten biggest clones take up approximately 0.99%. As regards this clone: Its antigen is not known.

CDR1 is DFQATT and CDR2 is SNEGSKA in the germline V gene (reference sequence). CDR3 length: 11 residues. The V gene lost 5 bases and the J gene lost 7 bases, with 12 bases spanning the gap. V gene TRBV20-1 combines with J gene TRBJ2-7, with D unclear. This TCR derives from a woman in her late teens or twenties in good health and CMV-seronegative. The sequenced sample consisted of PBMCs. CDR3 nucleotide sequence: TGCAGTGCTGCACCAGGTTGGGAGCAGTACTTC. Translated, it gives CSAAPGWEQYF.